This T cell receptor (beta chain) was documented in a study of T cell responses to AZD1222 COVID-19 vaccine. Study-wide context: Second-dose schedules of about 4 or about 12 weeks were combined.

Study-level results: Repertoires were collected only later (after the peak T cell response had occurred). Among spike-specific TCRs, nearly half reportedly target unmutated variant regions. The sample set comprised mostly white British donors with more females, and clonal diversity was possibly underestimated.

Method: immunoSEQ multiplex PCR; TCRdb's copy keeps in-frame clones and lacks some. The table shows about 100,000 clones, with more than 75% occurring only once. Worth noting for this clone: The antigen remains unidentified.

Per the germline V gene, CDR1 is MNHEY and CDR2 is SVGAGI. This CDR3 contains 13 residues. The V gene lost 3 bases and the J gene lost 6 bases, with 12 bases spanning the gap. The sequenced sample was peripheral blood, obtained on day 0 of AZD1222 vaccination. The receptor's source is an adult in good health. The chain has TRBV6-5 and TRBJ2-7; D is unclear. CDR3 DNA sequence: TGTGCCAGCAGTTATGTTCTTGGAGCCGAGCAGTACTTC. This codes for CASSYVLGAEQYF.